In this sample, the clone carrying this T cell receptor (beta chain) turned up many times. A library of TCRbeta sequences, prepared with unique molecular identifiers, was generated. TCRdb used MiXCR to reprocess the PCR reads, holding one entry per CDR3 protein. This sample has approximately 290,000 distinct CDR3 sequences, with around 10% found just once. The CDR3 is 15 residues long. V shed 0 bases, J shed 4 bases, and the junction held 4 bases outside the gene matches. Germline CDR1 DFQATT, CDR2 SNEGSKA (reference sequence). The sample is drawn from a study of T-cell reconstitution after alpha-beta-depleted transplantation in children.

The source is a male patient under 10 years old who had a stem cell transplant for chronic granulomatous disease, so the T cells may come from the graft donor. The sample consisted of peripheral blood, taken 180 days after TCRalphabeta/CD19-depleted stem cell transplant. The chain carries TRBV20-1 and TRBJ2-3, with 10 bases that match TRBD1. The CDR3 DNA is TGCAGTGCTAGAGATTGGACAGGGGGGGCAGATACGCAGTATTTT. It encodes CSARDWTGGADTQYF.